This entry lists 21 T cell receptor beta chains sequenced from one sample in a study of cytomegalovirus exposure and HLA in healthy donors. The PCR contained 60 Vbeta and 13 Jbeta primers. Clones were sequenced by immunoSEQ multiplex PCR, and TCRdb holds only the in-frame ones, with some missing. In the table there are under 200,000 clones, around 75% of which are singletons. Sequenced input: PBMCs. The receptors derive from a woman between 25 and 40 years old in good health and CMV-seronegative.

J is TRBJ1-2 and V is TRBV5-6; a weak D match, TRBD1 (5 bases). CDR1 SGHDT and CDR2 YYEEEE come from the germline V gene. This CDR3 is 14 amino acids long. Trimming took 4 bases from V and 4 from J, leaving 14 bases between them. The CDR3 protein is CASSHFGGLYGYTF. Written as DNA, the CDR3 is TGTGCCAGCAGCCACTTCGGGGGTCTCTATGGCTACACCTTC.

This clone was observed a few times. The gene calls are TRBV29-1 and TRBJ2-1; no definite D call. Germline assignment: CDR1 SQVTM and CDR2 ANQGSEA. The CDR3 has 13 residues. The ends were cut back, 5 bases at V and 0 bases at J, with 8 bases in the middle. In nucleotides, the CDR3 is TGCAGCGTTCGCGACTTCTCCTACAATGAGCAGTTCTTC. Translation gives CSVRDFSYNEQFF.

The gene calls are TRBV6-1 and TRBJ2-7; 7 nucleotides agree with TRBD1. J was trimmed by 2 bases and V by 10 bases; bases with no gene match: 8. Germline values: CDR1 MNHNS, CDR2 SASEGT. The CDR3 has 13 amino acids. The CDR3: CATGDRRPYEQYF. For the CDR3, the DNA is TGTGCCACCGGGGACAGAAGACCCTACGAGCAGTACTTC.

In regard to this clone: The junction departs from the called germline gene at one end, perhaps through a read error. The rearrangement uses TRBV7-7 and TRBJ2-7, with D perhaps TRBD1 (7 bases). The germline V gene has CDR1 SSHAT and CDR2 FNYEAQ (reference sequence). This CDR3 has 13 amino acids. CDR3 in amino acids: CASSQRRGHEQYF. The CDR3 region has the DNA TGTGCTAGCAGCCAGAGGAGGGGGCACGAGCAGTACTTC.

This sequence joins TRBV29-1 and TRBJ1-1, with D possibly being TRBD1 (5 bases). In germline, CDR1 is SQVTM, CDR2 ANQGSEA. This CDR3 spans 13 amino acids. V shed 5 bases and J shed 2 bases, with 12 bases lying between them. CDR3 in DNA: TGCAGCGTTTTGAGACAGTCAAACACTGAAGCTTTCTTT. Protein: CSVLRQSNTEAFF.

This clone was seen a single time. V and J are TRBV15 and TRBJ2-1; TRBD1 matches at 7 bases. Germline values: CDR1 LNHNV, CDR2 YYDKDF (reference sequence). Trimming removed 4 bases from V and 5 bases from J; junction bases left unmatched: 8. This CDR3 comprises 15 residues. The CDR3 nucleotides read TGTGCCACCAGCACAAGACAGGGCGCGGACAATGAGCAGTTCTTC. This sequence encodes CATSTRQGADNEQFF.

This sequence joins TRBV7-9 and TRBJ2-1, with 7 bases that match TRBD1. The CDR3 consists of 16 residues. Germline CDR1 SEHNR, CDR2 FQNEAQ (reference sequence). The trim removed 3 bases at V and 5 bases at J, leaving 10 bases unmatched. CDR3 loop: CASSLDDRAANNEQFF. The CDR3 DNA reads TGTGCCAGCAGCTTGGACGACAGGGCCGCGAACAATGAGCAGTTCTTC. Full variable domain (remainder filled in from reference TRBV7-9 and TRBJ2-1): DTGVSQNPRHKITKRGQNVTFRCDPISEHNRLYWYRQTLGQGPEFLTYFQNEAQLEKSRLLSDRFSAERPKGSFSTLEIQRTEQGDSAMYLCASSLDDRAANNEQFFGPGTRLTVL.

In DNA, the CDR3 is TGCAGCGCTGGACTACAGGGGCAGACCCAGTACTTC. It encodes CSAGLQGQTQYF. The rearrangement links TRBV29-1 to TRBJ2-5; a possible D gene is TRBD1 (7 bases). Trimming left V 7 bases short and J 6 bases short, with 15 bases between. The V gene's germline CDR1 is SQVTM and CDR2 ANQGSEA. This CDR3 region has 12 residues.

The DNA of the CDR3 is TGCAGCGCCTCGGGAGCTAGCGGGAGTTACAATGAGCAGTTCTTC. Residues: CSASGASGSYNEQFF. V usage is TRBV29-1 and J usage is TRBJ2-1, with TRBD2 identical over 10 bases. Germline values: CDR1 SQVTM, CDR2 ANQGSEA. J was trimmed by 4 bases and V by 7 bases; bases with no gene match: 10. The CDR3 has 15 residues.

This chain links TRBV4-2 with TRBJ1-2, with D unresolved. Germline V gene data show CDR1 as LGHNA and CDR2 as YNFKEQ. The ends were cut back, 0 bases at V and 1 base at J, with 6 bases in the middle. CDR3 length: 14 residues. CDR3 sequence: CASSQDNSNYGYTF. The CDR3 DNA is TGTGCCAGCAGCCAAGATAACAGTAACTATGGCTACACCTTC.

The J gene is TRBJ1-3, the V gene TRBV4-1; D is perhaps TRBD1 (5 bases). This CDR3 has 15 amino acids. Germline-derived CDR1 and CDR2 are MGHRA and YSYEKL. V lost 5 bases and J lost 0, with 11 bases in between. DNA of the CDR3: TGCGCCAGCAGCAAGGGACTCACCTCTGGAAACACCATATATTTT. This sequence encodes CASSKGLTSGNTIYF.

The rearrangement uses TRBV10-3 and TRBJ2-3; 14 bases agree with TRBD2. V lost 0 bases to trimming and J lost 1 base; unmatched junction nucleotides: 6. Germline loops: CDR1 ENHRY, CDR2 SYGVKD. This CDR3 contains 19 residues. The chain's CDR3 is CAISESPGLAGAGTDTQYF. CDR3 coding DNA: TGTGCCATCAGTGAGTCACCGGGACTAGCGGGAGCCGGCACAGATACGCAGTATTTT.

V usage is TRBV6-6 and J usage is TRBJ2-1, with a weak D call TRBD1 (6 bases). Germline V gene data show CDR1 as MNHNY and CDR2 as SVGAGI (reference sequence). The CDR3 sequence is 12 residues long. V gave up 2 bases and J gave up 15 bases, with 14 bases separating them. CDR3 in amino acids: CASSYRGQGPFF. The CDR3 coding sequence is TGTGCCAGCAGTTACAGGGGCCAGGGGCCGTTCTTC.

In this sample, this clone turned up a few times. The CDR3, as DNA: TGTGCCAGCAGCCCGACAGGGGGTACTAGCACAGATACGCAGTATTTT. Encoded protein: CASSPTGGTSTDTQYF. The chain has TRBV14 and TRBJ2-3; 9 nucleotides match TRBD1. The CDR3 has 16 residues. V was pared by 4 bases and J by 0 bases, with 5 bases of the junction left unmatched. Looked up from germline, CDR1 is SGHDN and CDR2 is FVKESK.

The CDR3 DNA is TGTGCCAGCAGCTCAACAGGGGGGAGGTTTCAAGAGACCCAGTACTTC. This gives the protein CASSSTGGRFQETQYF. The chain is built from TRBV7-9 and TRBJ2-5; 8 bases fit TRBD1. The ends lost 4 bases at V and 2 bases at J; junction bases unmatched: 9. CDR3 length: 16 residues. The germline gives CDR1 SEHNR, CDR2 FQNEAQ (reference sequence).

The chain uses TRBV19 and TRBJ1-2, with D uncertain. V gave up 11 bases and J gave up 6 bases, with 10 bases separating them. Germline CDR1 LNHDA, CDR2 SQIVND (reference sequence). The CDR3 has 10 residues. CDR3 protein: CASGEDGYTF. The CDR3 DNA reads as TGTGCCTCAGGTGAAGATGGCTACACCTTC.

The V gene is TRBV15, the J gene TRBJ1-6; the D gene is possibly TRBD1 (5 bases). Germline CDR1 and CDR2: LNHNV and YYDKDF (reference sequence). Trimming pared 0 bases from V and 4 bases from J, leaving 13 bases between. CDR3 length equals 17 residues. CDR3 loop: CATSRDTGRIYNSPLHF. CDR3 bases: TGTGCCACCAGCAGAGATACAGGAAGAATATATAATTCACCCCTCCACTTT. The variable domain in full, with the rest retrieved from reference TRBV15 and TRBJ1-6, is DAMVIQNPRYQVTQFGKPVTLSCSQTLNHNVMYWYQQKSSQAPKLLFHYYDKDFNNEADTPDNFQSRRPNTSFCFLDIRSPGLGDTAMYLCATSRDTGRIYNSPLHFGNGTRLTVT.

V usage is TRBV6-4 and J usage is TRBJ2-1; 14 nucleotides align to TRBD2. The junction had 7 bases not matched to a gene; V was cut back by 4 bases and J by 8 bases. The CDR3 has 16 amino acids. The germline V gene encodes CDR1 MRHNA and CDR2 SNTAGT. The CDR3 DNA sequence: TGTGCCAGCAGTGCCCAGACTAGCGGGGGGGCCTATGAGCAGTTCTTC. Translating gives CASSAQTSGGAYEQFF.

This clone was counted a few times. This chain uses TRBV13 with TRBJ2-2, with 10 nucleotides matching TRBD1. Germline CDR1 and CDR2: PRHDT and FYEKMQ (reference sequence). The CDR3 totals 13 residues. The ends lost 11 bases at V and 3 bases at J; junction bases unmatched: 3. As DNA, the CDR3 is TGTGCCGGGGGACAGGGGCACACCGGGGAGCTGTTTTTT. It is translated as CAGGQGHTGELFF.

The chain has TRBV5-5 and TRBJ1-3, with a weak D call TRBD1 (6 bases). The CDR3 runs to 16 residues. The germline gives CDR1 SGHKS, CDR2 YYEKEE (reference sequence). V lost 0 bases and J lost 2, with 12 bases in between. The CDR3 DNA follows: TGTGCCAGCAGCTTGGAGTCAGGGGTAGCTGGAAACACCATATATTTT. Amino acids: CASSLESGVAGNTIYF. Full variable domain (remainder filled in from reference TRBV5-5 and TRBJ1-3): DAGVTQSPTHLIKTRGQQVTLRCSPISGHKSVSWYQQVLGQGPQFIFQYYEKEERGRGNFPDRFSARQFPNYSSELNVNALLLGDSALYLCASSLESGVAGNTIYFGEGSWLTVV.

This clone was counted a few times. The chain employs TRBV11-3 and TRBJ1-6; D remains ambiguous. This CDR3 has 14 residues. Trimming shortened V by 0 bases and J by 9 bases, and 9 bases separated the two germline ends. Germline assignment: CDR1 SGHNT and CDR2 YENEEA. As DNA, the CDR3 is TGTGCCAGCAGCTTAGATTCCGTGCGTTCACCCCTCCACTTT. This sequence encodes CASSLDSVRSPLHF.